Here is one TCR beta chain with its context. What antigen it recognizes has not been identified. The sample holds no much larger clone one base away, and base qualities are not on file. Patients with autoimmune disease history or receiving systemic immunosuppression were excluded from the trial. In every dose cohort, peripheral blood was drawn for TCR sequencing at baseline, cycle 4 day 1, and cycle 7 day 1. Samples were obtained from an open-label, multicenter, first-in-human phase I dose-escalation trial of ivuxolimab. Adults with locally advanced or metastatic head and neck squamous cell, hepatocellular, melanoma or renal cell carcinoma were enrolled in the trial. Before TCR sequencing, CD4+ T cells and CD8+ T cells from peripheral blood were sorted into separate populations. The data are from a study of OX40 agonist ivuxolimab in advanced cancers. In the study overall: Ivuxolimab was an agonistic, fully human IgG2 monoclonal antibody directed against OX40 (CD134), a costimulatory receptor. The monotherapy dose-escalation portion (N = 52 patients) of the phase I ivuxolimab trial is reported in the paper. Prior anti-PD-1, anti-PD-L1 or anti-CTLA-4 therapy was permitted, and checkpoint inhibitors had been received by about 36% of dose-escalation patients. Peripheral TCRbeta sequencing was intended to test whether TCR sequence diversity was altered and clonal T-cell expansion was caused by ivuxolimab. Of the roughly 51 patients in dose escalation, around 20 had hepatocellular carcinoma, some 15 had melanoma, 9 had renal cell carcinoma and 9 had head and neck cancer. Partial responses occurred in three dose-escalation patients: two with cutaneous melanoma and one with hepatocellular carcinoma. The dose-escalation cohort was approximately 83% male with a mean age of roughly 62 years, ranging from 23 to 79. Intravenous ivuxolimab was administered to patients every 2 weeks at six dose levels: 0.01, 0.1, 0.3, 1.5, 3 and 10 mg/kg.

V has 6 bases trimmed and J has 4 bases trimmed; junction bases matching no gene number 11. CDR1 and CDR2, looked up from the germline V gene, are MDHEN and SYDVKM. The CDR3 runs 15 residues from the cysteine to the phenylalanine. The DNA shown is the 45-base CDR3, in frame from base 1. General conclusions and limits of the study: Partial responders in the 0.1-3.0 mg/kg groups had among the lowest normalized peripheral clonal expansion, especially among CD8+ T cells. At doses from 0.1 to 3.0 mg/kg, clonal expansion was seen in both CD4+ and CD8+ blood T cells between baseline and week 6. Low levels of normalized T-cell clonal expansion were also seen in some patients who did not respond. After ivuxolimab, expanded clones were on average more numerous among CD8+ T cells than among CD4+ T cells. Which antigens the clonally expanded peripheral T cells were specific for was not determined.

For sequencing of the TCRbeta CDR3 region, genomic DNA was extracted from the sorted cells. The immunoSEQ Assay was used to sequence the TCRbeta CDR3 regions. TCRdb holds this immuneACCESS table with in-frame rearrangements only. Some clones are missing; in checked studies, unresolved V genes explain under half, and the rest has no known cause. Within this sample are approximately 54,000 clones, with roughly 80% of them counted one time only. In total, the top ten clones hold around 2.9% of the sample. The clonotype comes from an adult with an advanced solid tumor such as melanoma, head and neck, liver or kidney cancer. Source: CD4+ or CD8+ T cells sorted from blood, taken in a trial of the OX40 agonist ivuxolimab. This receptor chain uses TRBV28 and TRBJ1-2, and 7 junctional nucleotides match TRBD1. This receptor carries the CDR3 CASRPGTAGRYGYTF. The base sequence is TGTGCCAGCAGACCGGGGACAGCAGGTCGCTATGGCTACACCTTC.